This TCR beta chain was recorded in a study of blood T cell repertoires in COVID-19. In the study overall: Samples came from the United States, Italy and Spain, spanning acute and convalescent COVID-19. PBMCs, B-cell-depleted T cells, or T cells were the source of the cDNA or gDNA that made up the material.

How the authors handled the data: From reference gene primer amplification, estimates of nucleated cell counts were derived. Profiling relied on immunoSEQ multiplex PCR, and the TCRdb table lists in-frame clones only, not all of them. V and J calls and clone size follow that table, whereas D and trimming were derived from the DNA. The sample holds about 200,000 clones, 88% seen once. The V gene lost 3 bases and the J gene lost 5 bases, with 15 bases spanning the gap. The length of the CDR3 is 15 residues. CDR1 is LGHNA and CDR2 is YNFKEQ in the germline V gene. The source is a man aged 35 to 55 with acute or convalescent COVID-19. The chain carries TRBV4-2 and TRBJ2-3, with TRBD2 as a possible D gene (7 bases). Sequenced sample: peripheral blood. Here the CDR3 DNA reads TGTGCCAGCAGCCACGAGGGGGGGGCCCAAGATACGCAGTATTTT. This sequence encodes CASSHEGGAQDTQYF.